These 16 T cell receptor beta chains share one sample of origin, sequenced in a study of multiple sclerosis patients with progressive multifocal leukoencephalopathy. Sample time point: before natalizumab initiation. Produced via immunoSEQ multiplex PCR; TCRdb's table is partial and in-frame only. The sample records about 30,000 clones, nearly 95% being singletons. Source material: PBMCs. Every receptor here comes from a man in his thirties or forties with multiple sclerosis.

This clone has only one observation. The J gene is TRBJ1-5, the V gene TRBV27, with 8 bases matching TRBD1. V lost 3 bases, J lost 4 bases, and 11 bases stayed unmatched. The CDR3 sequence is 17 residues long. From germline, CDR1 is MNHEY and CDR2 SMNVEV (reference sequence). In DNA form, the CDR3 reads TGTGCCAGCAGTTTGGAAAGGCAGGGGGCGGAAAATCAGCCCCAGCATTTT. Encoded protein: CASSLERQGAENQPQHF.

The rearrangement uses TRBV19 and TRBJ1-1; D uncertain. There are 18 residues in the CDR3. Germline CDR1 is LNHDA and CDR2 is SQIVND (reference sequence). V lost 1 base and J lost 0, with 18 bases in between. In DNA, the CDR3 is TGTGCCAGTAGTATAGTAGGGCGACCCCTGGGAGTGAACACTGAAGCTTTCTTT. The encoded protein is CASSIVGRPLGVNTEAFF.

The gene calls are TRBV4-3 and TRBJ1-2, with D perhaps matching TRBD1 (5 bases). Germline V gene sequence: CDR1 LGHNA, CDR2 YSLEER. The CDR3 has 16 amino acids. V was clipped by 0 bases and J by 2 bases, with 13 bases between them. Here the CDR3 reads CASSQEWEGRNYGYTF. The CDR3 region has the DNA TGCGCCAGCAGCCAAGAGTGGGAGGGACGGAACTATGGCTACACCTTC.

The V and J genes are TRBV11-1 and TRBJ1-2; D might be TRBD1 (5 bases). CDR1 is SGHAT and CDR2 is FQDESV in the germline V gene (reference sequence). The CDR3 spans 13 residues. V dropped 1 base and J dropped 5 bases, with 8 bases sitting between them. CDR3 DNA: TGTGCCAGCAGCTTAGAGGGGCTGTATGGCTACACCTTC. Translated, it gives CASSLEGLYGYTF.

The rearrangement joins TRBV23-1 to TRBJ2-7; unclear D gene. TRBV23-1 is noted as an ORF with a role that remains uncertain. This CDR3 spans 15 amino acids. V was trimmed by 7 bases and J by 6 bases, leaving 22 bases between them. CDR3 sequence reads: CASTTSRRSALEQYV. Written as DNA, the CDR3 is TGCGCCAGCACCACAAGCCGGCGGTCGGCGCTCGAGCAGTACGTC.

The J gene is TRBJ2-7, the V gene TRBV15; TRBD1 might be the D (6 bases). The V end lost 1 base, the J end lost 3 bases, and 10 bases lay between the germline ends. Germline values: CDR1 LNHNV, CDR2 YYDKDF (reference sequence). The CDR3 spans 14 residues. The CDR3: CATSRGTEYYEQYF. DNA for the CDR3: TGTGCCACCAGCAGAGGGACAGAATACTACGAGCAGTACTTC.

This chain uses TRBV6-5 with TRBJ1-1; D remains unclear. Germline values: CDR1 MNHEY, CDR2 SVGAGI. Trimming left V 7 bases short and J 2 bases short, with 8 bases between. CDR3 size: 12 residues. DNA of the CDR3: TGTGCCAGCAAAGCCGGAAACACTGAAGCTTTCTTT. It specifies CASKAGNTEAFF.

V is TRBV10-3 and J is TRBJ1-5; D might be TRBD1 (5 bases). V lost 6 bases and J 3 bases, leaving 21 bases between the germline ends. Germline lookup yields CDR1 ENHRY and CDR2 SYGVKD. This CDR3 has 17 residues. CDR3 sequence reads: CAISPTGRGGSNQPQHF. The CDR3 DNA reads TGTGCCATCAGCCCTACGGGTCGCGGGGGGTCCAATCAGCCCCAGCATTTT.

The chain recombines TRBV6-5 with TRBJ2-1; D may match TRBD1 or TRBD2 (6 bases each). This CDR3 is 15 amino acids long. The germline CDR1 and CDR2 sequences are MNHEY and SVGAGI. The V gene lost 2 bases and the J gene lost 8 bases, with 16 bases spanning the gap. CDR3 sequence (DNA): TGTGCCAGCAGTTACGGCAGGGGTAGGAGGGATGAGCAGTTCTTC. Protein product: CASSYGRGRRDEQFF.

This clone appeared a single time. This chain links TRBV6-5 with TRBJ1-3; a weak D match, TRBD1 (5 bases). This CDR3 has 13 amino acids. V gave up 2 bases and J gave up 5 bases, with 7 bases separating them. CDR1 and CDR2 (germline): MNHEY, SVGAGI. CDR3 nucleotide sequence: TGTGCCAGCAGTTACCTGGACAGAAACACCATATATTTT. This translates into CASSYLDRNTIYF.

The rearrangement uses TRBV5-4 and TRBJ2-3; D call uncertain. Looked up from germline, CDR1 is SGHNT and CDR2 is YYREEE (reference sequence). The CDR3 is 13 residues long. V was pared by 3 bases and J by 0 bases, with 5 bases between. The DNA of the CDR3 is TGTGCCAGCAGCTCGACTAGCACAGATACGCAGTATTTT. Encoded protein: CASSSTSTDTQYF.

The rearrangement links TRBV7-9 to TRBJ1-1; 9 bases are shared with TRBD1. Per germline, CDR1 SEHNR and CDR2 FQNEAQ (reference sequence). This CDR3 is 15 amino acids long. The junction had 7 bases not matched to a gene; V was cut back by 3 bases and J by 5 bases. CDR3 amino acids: CASSFTDRGGTEAFF. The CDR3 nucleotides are TGTGCCAGCAGCTTCACCGACAGGGGGGGAACTGAAGCTTTCTTT.

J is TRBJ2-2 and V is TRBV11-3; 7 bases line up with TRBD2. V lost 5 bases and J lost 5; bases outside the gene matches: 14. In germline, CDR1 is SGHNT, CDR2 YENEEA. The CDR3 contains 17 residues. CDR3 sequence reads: CASSPGGWTPMTGELFF. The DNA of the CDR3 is TGTGCCAGCAGCCCCGGGGGGTGGACACCTATGACCGGGGAGCTGTTTTTT.

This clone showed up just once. The CDR3 bases are TGTGCCAGCAGATCAGGGGGCACTGAAGCTTTCTTT. Its translation: CASRSGGTEAFF. The chain links TRBV27 to TRBJ1-1; 7 positions agree with TRBD1. Germline trimming cut 6 bases from V and 4 bases from J; bases unmatched to any gene: 2. CDR3 size: 12 residues. Germline CDR1 and CDR2: MNHEY and SMNVEV (reference sequence).

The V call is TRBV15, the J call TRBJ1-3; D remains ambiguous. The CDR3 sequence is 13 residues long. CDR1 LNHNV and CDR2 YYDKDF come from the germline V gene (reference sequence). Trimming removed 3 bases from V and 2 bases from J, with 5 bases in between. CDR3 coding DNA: TGTGCCACCAGCAGGGCAGCTGGAAACACCATATATTTT. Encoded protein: CATSRAAGNTIYF.

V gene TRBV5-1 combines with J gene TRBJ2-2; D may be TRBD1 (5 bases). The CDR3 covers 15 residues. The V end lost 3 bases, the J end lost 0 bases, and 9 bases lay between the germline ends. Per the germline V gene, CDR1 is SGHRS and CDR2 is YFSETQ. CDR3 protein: CASSYRTTNTGELFF. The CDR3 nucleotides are TGCGCCAGCAGCTACCGGACAACGAACACCGGGGAGCTGTTTTTT.